The 19 T cell receptor beta chains below all came from one sample that was sequenced in a study of CXCR3-negative and CXCR3-positive naive CD8 T cells. Which antigens these TCRs recognize remains unknown. Findings and caveats of the study: Naive cells with CXCR3 showed TRB CDR3s that were more hydrophobic than those in CXCR3-negative naive cells.

Researchers prepared the TRB cDNA libraries using 5' RACE with UMI labels. TCRdb reprocessed the 5' RACE reads and keeps a single row for each CDR3 protein, giving no DNA. The listing contains 150,000 or so distinct CDR3 sequences. The specimen sequenced was naive CXCR3+ CD8+ T cells from blood. Subset reported: CD45RO-CCR7+CD27+CD95- naive CD8+ T cells expressing CXCR3 (TNR3+). These TCRs come from a human donor in good health. Some clones in this sample may be carry-over from other donors' samples.

This chain uses TRBV12-3 or TRBV12-4 with TRBJ2-7; the D call of TRBD1 rests on TCRdb alone, since no DNA is present to check it. CDR3 size: 12 residues. Here the CDR3 reads CASRLGQYEQYF.

V is TRBV4-1 and J is TRBJ2-7. Looked up from germline, CDR1 is MGHRA and CDR2 is YSYEKL. CDR3 length equals 13 residues. The CDR3 here is CASSQETGWEQYF.

V usage is TRBV7-7 and J usage is TRBJ2-7; TCRdb's D call of TRBD1 is untestable without DNA. The germline V gene encodes CDR1 SSHAT and CDR2 FNYEAQ (reference sequence). CDR3 length equals 14 residues. CDR3 sequence: CASSPGTGAYEQYF.

The chain carries TRBV14 and TRBJ2-2. The germline CDR1 and CDR2 sequences are SGHDN and FVKESK. The CDR3 consists of 12 residues. This CDR3 is CASSVTTGELFF. The variable domain in full, completed from reference TRBV14 and TRBJ2-2, reads EAGVTQFPSHSVIEKGQTVTLRCDPISGHDNLYWYRRVMGKEIKFLLHFVKESKQDESGMPNNRFLAERTGGTYSTLKVQPAELEDSGVYFCASSVTTGELFFGEGSRLTVL.

The chain is built from TRBV4-3 and TRBJ2-7; TCRdb's D gene call, TRBD2, goes unchecked for lack of DNA. Germline V lookup: CDR1 LGHNA, CDR2 YSLEER. The CDR3 loop spans 15 amino acids. The chain's CDR3 is CASSQGPSVSYEQYF.

V is TRBV18 and J is TRBJ2-5; TCRdb names TRBD1, which stays unverified in the absence of DNA. Germline V gene sequence: CDR1 KGHSH, CDR2 LQKENI. The CDR3 is 13 residues long. The CDR3 is CASSGDNQETQYF.

The chain couples TRBV7-9 to TRBJ2-3. Germline values: CDR1 SEHNR, CDR2 FQNEAQ (reference sequence). This CDR3 region has 11 residues. CDR3 amino acids: CASSFDDTQYF.

The rearrangement joins TRBV20-1 to TRBJ2-7. There are 11 residues in the CDR3. CDR1 and CDR2 from the germline V gene are DFQATT and SNEGSKA (reference sequence). CDR3 sequence: CSAHADYEQYF.

The V and J genes are TRBV6-1 and TRBJ2-7; the D call of TRBD2 rests on TCRdb alone, since no DNA is present to check it. The germline V gene has CDR1 MNHNS and CDR2 SASEGT. The length of the CDR3 is 18 residues. The CDR3 spells CASSEDFTRVAGPYEQYF.

The CDR3 here is CASSVTGGETEAFF. V gene TRBV19 combines with J gene TRBJ1-1; TCRdb names TRBD1, which stays unverified in the absence of DNA. Per the germline V gene, CDR1 is LNHDA and CDR2 is SQIVND (reference sequence). The CDR3 is 14 residues long.

The rearrangement uses TRBV20-1 and TRBJ2-7; the D call of TRBD1 rests on TCRdb alone, since no DNA is present to check it. Germline V lookup: CDR1 DFQATT, CDR2 SNEGSKA (reference sequence). CDR3 length: 14 residues. The CDR3 is CSASPPTEPYEQYF.

The chain joins TRBV7-3 to TRBJ1-1; TCRdb reports TRBD1, a call that lacks DNA to check it against. CDR1 and CDR2 from the germline V gene are SGHTA and FQGTGA. CDR3 length: 15 amino acids. CDR3 amino acids: CASSPPTGVDTEAFF. Full variable domain (remainder filled in from reference TRBV7-3 and TRBJ1-1): GAGVSQTPSNKVTEKGKYVELRCDPISGHTALYWYRQSLGQGPEFLIYFQGTGAADDSGLPNDRFFAVRPEGSVSTLKIQRTERGDSAVYLCASSPPTGVDTEAFFGQGTRLTVV.

V and J are TRBV6-1 and TRBJ1-1. There are 14 residues in the CDR3. CDR1 and CDR2 (germline): MNHNS, SASEGT. CDR3 residues: CASSRKSENTEAFF.

CDR3 sequence reads: CASSLGGQAQETQYF. The chain employs TRBV11-3 and TRBJ2-5; TCRdb outputs TRBD1, but without DNA this stays unchecked. CDR3 length: 15 residues. From germline, CDR1 is SGHNT and CDR2 YENEEA.

The chain has TRBV14 and TRBJ2-3; the D call from TCRdb, TRBD2, cannot be confirmed without DNA. The CDR3 totals 19 residues. Per the germline V gene, CDR1 is SGHDN and CDR2 is FVKESK. The CDR3 here is CASSPPRAGVFIGTDTQYF.

CDR3 protein: CASSGTGTYEQYF. The chain couples TRBV2 to TRBJ2-7; TCRdb selects TRBD1, and the lack of DNA leaves this call unchecked. The germline CDR1 and CDR2 sequences are SNHLY and FYNNEI. CDR3 length equals 13 residues.

J is TRBJ2-1 and V is TRBV7-3; with no DNA, the TCRdb D assignment of TRBD1 cannot be verified. The germline CDR1 and CDR2 sequences are SGHTA and FQGTGA. The CDR3 covers 15 residues. CDR3 sequence: CASSPPNYSYNEQFF. The entire variable domain, with the rest obtained from reference TRBV7-3 and TRBJ2-1, is as follows: GAGVSQTPSNKVTEKGKYVELRCDPISGHTALYWYRQSLGQGPEFLIYFQGTGAADDSGLPNDRFFAVRPEGSVSTLKIQRTERGDSAVYLCASSPPNYSYNEQFFGPGTRLTVL.

CDR3 residues: CASSSNLPRENTGELFF. The V call is TRBV28, the J call TRBJ2-2; as DNA is missing, the TRBD1 call by TCRdb cannot be tested. The CDR3 sequence is 17 residues long. Germline lookup yields CDR1 MDHEN and CDR2 SYDVKM. Complete variable domain (other parts from reference TRBV28 and TRBJ2-2): DVKVTQSSRYLVKRTGEKVFLECVQDMDHENMFWYRQDPGLGLRLIYFSYDVKMKEKGDIPEGYSVSREKKERFSLILESASTNQTSMYLCASSSNLPRENTGELFFGEGSRLTVL.

The CDR3 region is CASSSLENTEAFF. The rearrangement uses TRBV5-1 and TRBJ1-1. The germline V gene has CDR1 SGHRS and CDR2 YFSETQ. This CDR3 region has 13 residues.